The entry below describes one T cell receptor (beta chain). These data originate in a study of blood T cell repertoires in COVID-19. Germline V gives CDR1 SQVTM, CDR2 ANQGSEA. With 5 bases clipped from V and 3 bases from J, the junction kept 5 bases outside the gene matches. The CDR3 totals 13 residues. Here immunoSEQ multiplex PCR was the method, and the copy in TCRdb shows in-frame clones only, minus some. There are about 150,000 clones in the sample; 65% to 85% occur only once, and around 20% lies in the top ten. The receptor was derived from a woman in her 70s who had recovered from COVID-19. The specimen was peripheral blood. The J gene is TRBJ1-1, the V gene TRBV29-1; 8 bases map to TRBD1. The CDR3: CSVSTGGDTEAFF. The CDR3 DNA is TGCAGCGTTTCCACAGGGGGGGACACTGAAGCTTTCTTT.